This T cell receptor beta chain is from a study of blood T cell repertoires in COVID-19. In the study's own analysis: The authors estimated nucleated cell counts from reference gene primer amplification. Some clones are missing from TCRdb's copy, which holds only in-frame ones; the method was immunoSEQ multiplex PCR. V, J and clone size reflect that table, while D and trimming were determined from the DNA. The repertoire includes roughly 190,000 clones, around 79% of them detected once, and under 15% sits in the top ten. This sequence originates from a woman aged 50 to 60 with acute or convalescent COVID-19. Source material: peripheral blood.

The CDR3 DNA is TGTGCCAGCGGAACCCTACAGGGGACCTATGGCTACACCTTC. Protein: CASGTLQGTYGYTF. The V call is TRBV28, the J call TRBJ1-2; 7 bases agree with TRBD1. CDR3 length equals 14 residues. V gave up 8 bases and J gave up 4 bases; unmatched junction bases: 10. CDR1 is MDHEN, CDR2 SYDVKM, per germline.